This paragraph covers one TCR beta chain sequence. The sample originates from a study of CD8+ T cells in alopecia areata. cDNA serving as the sequencing template came from extracted, reverse transcribed RNA. Profiled with immunoSEQ multiplex PCR; TCRdb holds only in-frame clones, not every one. Counted here are 98,000 or so clones, around 55% occurring once; the ten biggest clones make up 20% to 25%. The V end was cut by 6 bases, the J end by 3 bases, with 6 bases between. The CDR3 runs to 12 residues. The V gene's germline CDR1 is PRHDT and CDR2 FYEKMQ (reference sequence). PBMCs, the starting material, were the source of sorted CD4+ and CD8+ T cells.

V gene TRBV13 combines with J gene TRBJ2-1; D is uncertain. Sequenced: CD8+ T cells sorted from blood. The clonotype originates from a human donor in good health. Here the CDR3 reads CASRKHYNEQFF. The CDR3 DNA reads as TGTGCCAGCAGGAAACACTACAATGAGCAGTTCTTC.